The 4 T cell receptor beta chains in this list originate from one sample, sequenced in a study of T cell responses to AZD1222 COVID-19 vaccine. Sequencing was performed with immunoSEQ multiplex PCR; in TCRdb, only in-frame clones are kept and a portion is missing. The table has about 110,000 clones, approximately 89% seen once. The sample consisted of peripheral blood, taken on day 0 of MenACWY control vaccination. These receptor sequences come from an adult in good health.

The gene calls are TRBV4-1 and TRBJ1-2, with 8 bases lining up with TRBD1. Looked up from germline, CDR1 is MGHRA and CDR2 is YSYEKL. CDR3 length equals 16 residues. V trimming: 3 bases; J trimming: 8 bases; junction bases outside the gene matches: 14. The CDR3 DNA reads as TGCGCCAGCAGCCACCGACAGGGGCCACCACGCCAAGGCTACACCTTC. Amino acids: CASSHRQGPPRQGYTF.

In DNA form, the CDR3 reads TGTGCCAGCAGTCCAACAGGGGACGCTAACTATGGCTACACCTTC. Translated, it gives CASSPTGDANYGYTF. The J gene is TRBJ1-2, the V gene TRBV27; 7 bases fit TRBD1. Germline values: CDR1 MNHEY, CDR2 SMNVEV (reference sequence). The CDR3 spans 15 residues. V was clipped by 5 bases and J by 0 bases; unmatched bases: 6.

Only one count was recorded for this clone. The rearrangement joins TRBV18 to TRBJ1-6, with D hard to call. Germline lookup yields CDR1 KGHSH and CDR2 LQKENI. The CDR3 runs to 15 residues. Between the trimmed V and J ends, which lost 3 bases and 3 bases, there was a span of 9 bases. CDR3 bases: TGTGCCAGCTCACCCTTCGACGACTATAATTCACCCCTCCACTTT. Amino acids: CASSPFDDYNSPLHF.

J is TRBJ1-4 and V is TRBV15; D uncertain. The V end was cut by 4 bases, the J end by 3 bases, with 9 bases between. The CDR3 consists of 14 residues. The germline gives CDR1 LNHNV, CDR2 YYDKDF (reference sequence). In DNA, the CDR3 is TGTGCCACCAGCACCCAGGTCCCTAATGAAAAACTGTTTTTT. It codes for CATSTQVPNEKLFF.